Here is one T cell receptor beta chain with its context. The antigen remains unidentified. The sample originates from a study of T cell responses to AZD1222 COVID-19 vaccine. Points from the study as a whole: Targeting of unmutated variant regions was reportedly seen in nearly half of spike-specific TCRs. In a largely white British group with more females than males, clonal diversity was possibly underestimated.

Libraries were prepared by immunoSEQ multiplex PCR; TCRdb keeps only in-frame clonotypes and omits some of them. The sample consists of approximately 94,000 clones, roughly nine tenths of them appearing once. Trimming cost V 1 base and J 4 bases; bases outside gene matches: 2. The CDR3 extends over 15 amino acids. Looked up from germline, CDR1 is SGHTA and CDR2 is FQGNSA. This TCR derives from an adult in good health. The sample here was peripheral blood, taken on day 0 of AZD1222 vaccination. The gene calls are TRBV7-2 and TRBJ2-1, with 9 bases matching TRBD1. CDR3 residues: CASSLVDRGYNEQFF. In DNA form, the CDR3 reads TGTGCCAGCAGCTTAGTGGACAGGGGTTACAATGAGCAGTTCTTC.